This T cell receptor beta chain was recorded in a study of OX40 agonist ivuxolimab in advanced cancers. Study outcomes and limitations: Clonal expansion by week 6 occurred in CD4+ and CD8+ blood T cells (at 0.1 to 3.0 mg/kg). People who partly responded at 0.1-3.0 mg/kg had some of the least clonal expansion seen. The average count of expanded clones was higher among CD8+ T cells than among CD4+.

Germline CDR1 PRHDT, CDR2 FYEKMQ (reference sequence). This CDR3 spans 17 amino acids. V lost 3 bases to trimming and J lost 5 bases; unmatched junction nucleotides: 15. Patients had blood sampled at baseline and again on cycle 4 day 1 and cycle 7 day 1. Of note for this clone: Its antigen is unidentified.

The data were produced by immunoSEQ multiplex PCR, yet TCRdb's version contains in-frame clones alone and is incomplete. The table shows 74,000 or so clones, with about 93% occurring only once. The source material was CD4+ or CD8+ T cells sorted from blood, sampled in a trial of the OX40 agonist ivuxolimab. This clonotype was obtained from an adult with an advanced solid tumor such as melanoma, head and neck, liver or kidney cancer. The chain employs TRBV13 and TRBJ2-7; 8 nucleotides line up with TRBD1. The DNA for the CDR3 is TGTGCCAGCAGCTTCCGAATTCCCAGGGGGCCGTCCGACGAGCAGTACTTC. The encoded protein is CASSFRIPRGPSDEQYF.